This note documents a single T cell receptor (beta chain) sequence. TCRdb keeps only in-frame clones here, not all; method: immunoSEQ multiplex PCR. The sample includes 200,000 or so clones, 80% to 85% of them seen just once. The data stem from a study of blood T cell repertoires in COVID-19. The ends were cut back, 2 bases at V and 6 bases at J, with 16 bases in the middle. The CDR3 runs 15 residues. CDR1 is SGHDN, CDR2 FVKESK, per germline. Participants reported their clinical history, and cohort assignment relied on those reports. Sequenced input: PBMCs or T cells enriched from blood (not recorded which). The receptor comes from a man between 40 and 49 years old who had recovered from COVID-19. The rearrangement links TRBV14 to TRBJ1-2, with a weak D call TRBD1 (5 bases). CDR3 protein: CASSQPPPGFHGYTF. Written as DNA, the CDR3 is TGTGCCAGCAGCCAACCCCCCCCAGGGTTCCATGGCTACACCTTC. The full variable domain, with the rest looked up from reference TRBV14 and TRBJ1-2, is EAGVTQFPSHSVIEKGQTVTLRCDPISGHDNLYWYRRVMGKEIKFLLHFVKESKQDESGMPNNRFLAERTGGTYSTLKVQPAELEDSGVYFCASSQPPPGFHGYTFGSGTRLTVV.